What follows is one T cell receptor beta chain and its context. The antigen is unknown. These data originate in a study of beta chain features in type 1 diabetes. Sorting produced populations that all topped 95% purity. The isolated RNA, all of it, was reverse transcribed, so expressed TCRB transcripts were what got sequenced. Data came from immunoSEQ multiplex PCR; TCRdb stores just in-frame clones and leaves some out. Among about 48,000 clones listed, under 50% were seen once. Study-level findings and limits: Any HLA effect on TCRB rearrangement was left unresolved by small sub-analyses. TCRB CDR3 length was moderately but significantly reduced in all four CD4+ subsets of Type 1 diabetes patients.

Germline CDR1 SGHTA, CDR2 FQGNSA. This CDR3 has 15 amino acids. Trimming removed 4 bases at V and 4 bases at J, with 16 bases between. The origin of this receptor is a man younger than 45 with type 1 diabetes. Material: Tregs from blood. The chain couples TRBV7-2 to TRBJ1-2, with a weak D call TRBD1 (6 bases). CDR3 sequence: CASSSFQGYPYGYTF. The CDR3 DNA is TGTGCCAGCAGCTCATTCCAGGGGTATCCCTATGGCTACACCTTC.